This T cell receptor beta chain is from a study of response to subunit inactivated influenza vaccine (dated by TCRdb to the late 2010s). About the investigation overall: Deep quantitative T cell receptor repertoire profiling was used in the study to track responses to a trivalent subunit inactivated influenza vaccine. The full study reports these points: The authors suggested that each seasonal influenza vaccination may recruit only a limited number of new T cells.

This clonotype has just a few counts. The target of this receptor is not known. Nothing much larger sits one base from this clone, and base qualities are not available. Its CDR3 holds 14 amino acids, cysteine through phenylalanine. The sequence is cut down to CDR3 DNA, 42 bases in frame from base 1. For CDR1 and CDR2, the germline V gene (reference sequence) lists SEHNR and FQNEAQ. V is shortened by 5 bases, J by 6 bases, and the region joining them spans 11 bases. The time point label on this specimen signifies: approximately 47 days after influenza vaccine administration. Libraries were built with RT-PCR. Sequencing took place on an Illumina HiSeq 2500. TCRdb reworked the public reads: Q25 trimming with fastp, MiXCR clone assembly, productive beta chains retained. Rows with a matching CDR3 protein are joined into one entry that keeps the most common DNA and genes. A total of roughly 460,000 distinct CDR3 sequences appear in this sample, approximately 11% of them only once. The top ten clonotypes cover less than 15% of the sample.

The chain couples TRBV7-9 to TRBJ1-6; the D gene is perhaps TRBD1, from 6 matching bases. The source is a man between 45 and 60 years old who received an inactivated influenza vaccine. Donor details come from another sample of the same person, matched by shared clones. Sequences were derived from PBMCs from blood, sampled 40 to 50 days after vaccination. The nucleotide sequence reads as follows: TGTGCCAGCAGCCTTCTAGGGGGTAATTCACCCCTCCACTTT. It is translated as CASSLLGGNSPLHF.